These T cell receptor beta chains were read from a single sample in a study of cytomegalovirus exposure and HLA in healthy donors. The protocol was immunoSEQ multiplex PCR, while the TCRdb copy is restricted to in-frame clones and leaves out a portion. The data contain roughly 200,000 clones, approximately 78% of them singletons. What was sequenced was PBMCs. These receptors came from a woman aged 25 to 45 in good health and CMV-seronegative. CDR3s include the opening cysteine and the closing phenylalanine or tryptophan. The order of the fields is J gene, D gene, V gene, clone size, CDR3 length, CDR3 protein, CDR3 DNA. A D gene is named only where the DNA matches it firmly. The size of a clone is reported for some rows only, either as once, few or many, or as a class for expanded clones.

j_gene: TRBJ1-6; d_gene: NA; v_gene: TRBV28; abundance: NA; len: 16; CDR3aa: CASSLRVYSYNSPLHF; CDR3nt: TGTGCCAGCAGTTTAAGAGTTTACTCCTATAATTCACCCCTCCACTTT
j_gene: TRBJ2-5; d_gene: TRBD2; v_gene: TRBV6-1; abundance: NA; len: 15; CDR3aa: CASSGGLAGLETQYF; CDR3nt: TGTGCCAGCAGTGGGGGGCTAGCGGGATTAGAGACCCAGTACTTC
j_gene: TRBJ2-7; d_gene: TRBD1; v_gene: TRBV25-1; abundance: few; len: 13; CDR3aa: CASRTGGSYEQYF; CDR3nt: TGTGCCAGCAGGACAGGGGGATCCTACGAGCAGTACTTC
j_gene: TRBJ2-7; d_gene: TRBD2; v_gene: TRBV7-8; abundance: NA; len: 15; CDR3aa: CASSAVAGGPYEQYF; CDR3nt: TGTGCCAGCAGCGCCGTAGCGGGAGGGCCCTACGAGCAGTACTTC
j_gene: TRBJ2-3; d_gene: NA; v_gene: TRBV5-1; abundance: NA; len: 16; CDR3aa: CASSLVSGVITDTQYF; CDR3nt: TGCGCCAGCAGCTTGGTGTCTGGAGTTATCACAGATACGCAGTATTTT
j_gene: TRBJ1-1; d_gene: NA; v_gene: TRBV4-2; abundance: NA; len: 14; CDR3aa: CASSQEMRNTEAFF; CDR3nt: TGTGCCAGCAGCCAAGAGATGAGAAACACTGAAGCTTTCTTT
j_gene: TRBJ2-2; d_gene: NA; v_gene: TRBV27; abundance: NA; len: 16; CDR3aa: CASSSSNRAGTGELFF; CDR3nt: TGTGCCAGCAGTTCCTCAAACAGGGCGGGCACCGGGGAGCTGTTTTTT
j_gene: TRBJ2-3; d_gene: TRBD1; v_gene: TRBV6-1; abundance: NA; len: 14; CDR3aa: CASSRDRATNTQYF; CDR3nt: TGTGCCAGCAGCCGGGACAGGGCCACAAATACGCAGTATTTT
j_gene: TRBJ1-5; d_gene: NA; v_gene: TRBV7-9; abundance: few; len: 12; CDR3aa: CASSPGYQPQHF; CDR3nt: TGTGCCAGCAGTCCGGGGTATCAGCCCCAGCATTTT
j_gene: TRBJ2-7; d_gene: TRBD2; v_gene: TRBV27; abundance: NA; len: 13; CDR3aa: CASSDGRGYEQYF; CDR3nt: TGTGCCAGCAGTGACGGGAGGGGTTACGAGCAGTACTTC
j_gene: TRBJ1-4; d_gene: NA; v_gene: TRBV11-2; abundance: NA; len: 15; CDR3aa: CASSFWGPTNEKLFF; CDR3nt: TGTGCCAGCAGCTTTTGGGGGCCAACTAATGAAAAACTGTTTTTT
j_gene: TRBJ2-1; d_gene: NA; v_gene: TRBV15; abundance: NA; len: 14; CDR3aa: CATSRVGQGSEQFF; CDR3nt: TGTGCCACCAGCAGAGTGGGTCAGGGGAGTGAGCAGTTCTTC
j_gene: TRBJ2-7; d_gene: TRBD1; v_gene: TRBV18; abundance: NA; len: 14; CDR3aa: CASSPRQGVYEQYF; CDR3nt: TGTGCCAGCTCACCCAGACAGGGGGTATACGAGCAGTACTTC
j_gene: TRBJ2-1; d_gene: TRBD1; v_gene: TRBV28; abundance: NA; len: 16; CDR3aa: CASLPGDRIIYNEQFF; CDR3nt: TGTGCCAGCCTCCCCGGGGACAGAATCATTTACAATGAGCAGTTCTTC
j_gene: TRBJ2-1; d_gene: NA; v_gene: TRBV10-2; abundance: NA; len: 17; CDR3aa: CASSEPLSGSSYNEQFF; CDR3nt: TGCGCCAGCAGTGAACCCTTGTCGGGGAGCTCCTACAATGAGCAGTTCTTC
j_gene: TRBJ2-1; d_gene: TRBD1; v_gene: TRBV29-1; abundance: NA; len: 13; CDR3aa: CSGDRAGGNEQFF; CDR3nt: TGCAGCGGGGACAGGGCAGGGGGGAATGAGCAGTTCTTC
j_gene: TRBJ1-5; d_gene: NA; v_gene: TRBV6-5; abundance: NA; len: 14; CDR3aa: CASSRSDSNQPQHF; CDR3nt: TGTGCCAGCAGTCGAAGCGATAGCAATCAGCCCCAGCATTTT
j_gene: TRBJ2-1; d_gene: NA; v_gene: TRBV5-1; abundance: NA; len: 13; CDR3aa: CASSLGQYNEQFF; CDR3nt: TGCGCCAGCAGCTTGGGGCAGTACAATGAGCAGTTCTTC
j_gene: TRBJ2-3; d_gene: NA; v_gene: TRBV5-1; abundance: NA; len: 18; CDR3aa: CASSLSGRRQGGIDTQYF; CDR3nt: TGCGCCAGCAGCCTAAGTGGCCGAAGGCAGGGGGGTATTGATACGCAGTATTTT
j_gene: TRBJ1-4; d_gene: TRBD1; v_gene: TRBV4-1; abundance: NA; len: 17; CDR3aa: CASSQDGGQGASEKLFF; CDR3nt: TGCGCCAGCAGCCAAGATGGTGGACAGGGGGCAAGTGAAAAACTGTTTTTT
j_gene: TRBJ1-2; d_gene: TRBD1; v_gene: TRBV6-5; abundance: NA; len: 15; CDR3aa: CASSLTGARDYGYTF; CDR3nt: TGTGCCAGCAGCCTGACAGGGGCACGTGACTATGGCTACACCTTC
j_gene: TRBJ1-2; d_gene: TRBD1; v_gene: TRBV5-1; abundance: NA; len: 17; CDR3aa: CASSRHVPGQGDYGYTF; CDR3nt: TGCGCCAGCAGTAGGCACGTACCGGGACAGGGGGACTATGGCTACACCTTC
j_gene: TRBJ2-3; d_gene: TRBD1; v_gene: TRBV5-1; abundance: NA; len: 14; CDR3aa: CASSSDRGSDTQYF; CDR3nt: TGCGCCAGCAGCTCTGACAGGGGCTCAGATACGCAGTATTTT
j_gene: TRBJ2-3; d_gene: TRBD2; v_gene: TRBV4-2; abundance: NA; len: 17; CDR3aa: CASSQEGGLAGGDTQYF; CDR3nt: TGTGCCAGCAGCCAAGAAGGGGGACTAGCGGGAGGGGATACGCAGTATTTT
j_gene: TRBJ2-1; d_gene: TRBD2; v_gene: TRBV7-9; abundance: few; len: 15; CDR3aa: CASSLTPGGPNEQFF; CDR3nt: TGTGCCAGCAGCTTAACTCCGGGAGGGCCGAATGAGCAGTTCTTC
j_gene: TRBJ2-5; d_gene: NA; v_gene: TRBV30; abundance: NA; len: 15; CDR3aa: CAWIIWGGVKETQYF; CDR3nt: TGTGCCTGGATAATATGGGGCGGGGTCAAAGAGACCCAGTACTTC
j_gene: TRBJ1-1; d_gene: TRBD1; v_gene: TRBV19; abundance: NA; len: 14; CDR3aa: CASSAGQLLRRDFF; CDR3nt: TGTGCCAGTAGTGCGGGACAGCTCTTACGCCGTGATTTCTTT
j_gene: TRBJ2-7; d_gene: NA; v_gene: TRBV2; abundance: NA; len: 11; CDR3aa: CASRYTYEQYF; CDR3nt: TGTGCCAGCAGATACACCTACGAGCAGTACTTC
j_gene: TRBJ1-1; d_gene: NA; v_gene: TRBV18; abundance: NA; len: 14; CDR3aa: CASSPLAENTEAFF; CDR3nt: TGTGCCAGCTCACCGCTCGCAGAGAACACTGAAGCTTTCTTT
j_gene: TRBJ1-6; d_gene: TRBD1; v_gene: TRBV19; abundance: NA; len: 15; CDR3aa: CASSGMGQGNSPLHF; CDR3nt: TGTGCCAGTAGTGGAATGGGACAGGGGAATTCACCCCTCCACTTT
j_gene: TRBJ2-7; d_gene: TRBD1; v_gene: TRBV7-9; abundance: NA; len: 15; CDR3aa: CASSHPQGAGHEQYF; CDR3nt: TGTGCCAGCAGCCACCCACAGGGGGCAGGGCACGAGCAGTACTTC
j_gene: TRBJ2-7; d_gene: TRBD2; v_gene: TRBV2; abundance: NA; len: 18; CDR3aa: CASSEVVGTSGGAYEQYF; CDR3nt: TGTGCCAGCAGTGAAGTGGTGGGAACTAGCGGGGGAGCCTACGAGCAGTACTTC
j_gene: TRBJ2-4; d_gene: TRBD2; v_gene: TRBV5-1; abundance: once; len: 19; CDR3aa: CASSLDRTSGSLAKNIQYF; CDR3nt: TGCGCCAGCAGCCTAGACCGGACTAGCGGGAGCCTAGCCAAAAACATTCAGTACTTC
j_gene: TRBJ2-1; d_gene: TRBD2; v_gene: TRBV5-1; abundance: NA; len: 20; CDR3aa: CASSLNPGLAGEDGGNEQFF; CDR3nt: TGCGCCAGCAGCTTAAACCCGGGACTAGCGGGAGAGGATGGCGGTAATGAGCAGTTCTTC
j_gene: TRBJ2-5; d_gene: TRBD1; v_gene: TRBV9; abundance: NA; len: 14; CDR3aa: CASSAGTVGETQYF; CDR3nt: TGTGCCAGCAGCGCCGGGACAGTAGGGGAGACCCAGTACTTC
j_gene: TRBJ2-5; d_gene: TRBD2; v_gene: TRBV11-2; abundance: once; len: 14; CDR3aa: CASSRAGGGETQYF; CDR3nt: TGTGCCAGCAGCCGAGCGGGAGGGGGGGAGACCCAGTACTTC
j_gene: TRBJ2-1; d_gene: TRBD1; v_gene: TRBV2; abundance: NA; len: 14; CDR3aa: CASGIDRARNEQFF; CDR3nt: TGTGCCAGCGGGATTGACAGGGCAAGAAATGAGCAGTTCTTC
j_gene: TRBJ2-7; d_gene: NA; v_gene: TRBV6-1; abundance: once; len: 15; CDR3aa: CASRPPGGGGREQYF; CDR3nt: TGTGCCAGCAGACCCCCGGGGGGTGGGGGGCGCGAGCAGTACTTC
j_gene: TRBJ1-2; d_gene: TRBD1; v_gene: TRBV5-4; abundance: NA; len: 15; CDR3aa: CASRPTGVSNYGYTF; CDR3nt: TGTGCCAGCAGACCAACAGGGGTCTCTAACTATGGCTACACCTTC
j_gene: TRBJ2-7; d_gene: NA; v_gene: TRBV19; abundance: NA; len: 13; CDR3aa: CASSPRDIYEQYF; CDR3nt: TGTGCCAGTAGTCCCAGGGACATCTACGAGCAGTACTTC
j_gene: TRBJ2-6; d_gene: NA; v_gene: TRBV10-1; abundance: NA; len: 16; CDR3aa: CASSESGGPGANVLTF; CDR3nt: TGCGCCAGCAGTGAGTCGGGGGGGCCTGGGGCCAACGTCCTGACTTTC
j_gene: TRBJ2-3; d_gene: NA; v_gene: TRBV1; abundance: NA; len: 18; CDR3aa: CTSSQGEGLAGEVGTQYF; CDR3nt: TGCACCAGCAGCCAAGGAGAGGGACTAGCGGGAGAGGTTGGTACGCAGTATTTT
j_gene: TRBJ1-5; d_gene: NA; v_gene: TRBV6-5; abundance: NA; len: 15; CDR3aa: CASRSQGYSNQPQHF; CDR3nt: TGTGCCAGCAGGTCACAGGGCTATAGCAATCAGCCCCAGCATTTT
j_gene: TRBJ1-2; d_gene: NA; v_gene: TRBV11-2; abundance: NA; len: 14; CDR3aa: CASSPRTASYGYTF; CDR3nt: TGTGCCAGCAGCCCCAGGACAGCGAGCTATGGCTACACCTTC
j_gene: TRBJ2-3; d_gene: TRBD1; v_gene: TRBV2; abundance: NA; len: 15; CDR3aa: CASSADRAGADTQYF; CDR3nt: TGTGCCAGCAGTGCCGACAGGGCTGGGGCAGATACGCAGTATTTT
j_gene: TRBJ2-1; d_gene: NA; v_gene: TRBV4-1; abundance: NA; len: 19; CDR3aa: CASSQGGTWGIPSYNEQFF; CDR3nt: TGCGCCAGCAGCCAAGGGGGGACATGGGGTATCCCCTCCTACAATGAGCAGTTCTTC
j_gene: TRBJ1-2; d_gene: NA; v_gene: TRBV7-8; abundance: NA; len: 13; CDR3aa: CASSADRNYGYTF; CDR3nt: TGTGCCAGCAGCGCCGACAGAAACTATGGCTACACCTTC
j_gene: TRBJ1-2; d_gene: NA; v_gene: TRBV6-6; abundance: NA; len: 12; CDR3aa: CATGEGTYGYTF; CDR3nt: TGTGCCACGGGGGAGGGGACCTATGGCTACACCTTC
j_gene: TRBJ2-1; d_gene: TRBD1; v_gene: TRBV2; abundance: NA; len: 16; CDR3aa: CASSESRTGFYNEQFF; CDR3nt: TGTGCCAGCAGTGAATCTCGGACAGGGTTCTACAATGAGCAGTTCTTC
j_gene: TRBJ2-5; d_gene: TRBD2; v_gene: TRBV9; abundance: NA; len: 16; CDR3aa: CASSVGASGSRETQYF; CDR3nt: TGTGCCAGCAGCGTAGGGGCTAGCGGGAGTAGGGAGACCCAGTACTTC
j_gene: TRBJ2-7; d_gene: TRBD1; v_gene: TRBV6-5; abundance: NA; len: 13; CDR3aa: CASSYLQGAEQYF; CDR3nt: TGTGCCAGCAGTTACCTACAGGGGGCCGAGCAGTACTTC
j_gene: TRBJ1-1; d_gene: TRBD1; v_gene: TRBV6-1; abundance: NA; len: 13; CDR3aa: CASPQGGNTEAFF; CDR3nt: TGTGCCAGCCCACAGGGGGGGAACACTGAAGCTTTCTTT
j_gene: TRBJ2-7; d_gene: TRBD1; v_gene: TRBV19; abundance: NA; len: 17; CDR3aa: CASSPRDSHPISYEQYF; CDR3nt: TGTGCCAGTAGTCCACGGGACAGCCACCCAATTTCCTACGAGCAGTACTTC
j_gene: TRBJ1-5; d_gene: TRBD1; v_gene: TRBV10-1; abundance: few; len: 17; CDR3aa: CASSGAGGLHSNQPQHF; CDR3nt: TGCGCCAGCAGTGGGGCAGGGGGCCTCCATAGCAATCAGCCCCAGCATTTT
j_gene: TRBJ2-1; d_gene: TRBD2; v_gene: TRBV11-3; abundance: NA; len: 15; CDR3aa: CASSTSGRPYFEQFF; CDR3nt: TGTGCCAGCAGCACTAGCGGGAGGCCCTACTTTGAGCAGTTCTTC
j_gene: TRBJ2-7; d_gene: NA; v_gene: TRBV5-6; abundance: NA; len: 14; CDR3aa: CASSPTLNSYEQYF; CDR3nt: TGTGCCAGCAGTCCAACACTTAACAGCTACGAGCAGTACTTC
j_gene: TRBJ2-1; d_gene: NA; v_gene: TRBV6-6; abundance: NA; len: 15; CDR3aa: CASSYSSKQTNEQFF; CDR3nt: TGTGCCAGCAGTTACTCGAGTAAACAGACCAATGAGCAGTTCTTC
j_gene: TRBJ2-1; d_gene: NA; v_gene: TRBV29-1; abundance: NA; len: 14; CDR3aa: CSSRELLSYNEQFF; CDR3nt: TGCAGCTCCCGCGAACTCCTCTCCTACAATGAGCAGTTCTTC
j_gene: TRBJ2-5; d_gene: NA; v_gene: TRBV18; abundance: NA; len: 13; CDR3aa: CASSPRRGETQYF; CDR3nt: TGTGCCAGCTCACCACGAAGGGGGGAGACCCAGTACTTC